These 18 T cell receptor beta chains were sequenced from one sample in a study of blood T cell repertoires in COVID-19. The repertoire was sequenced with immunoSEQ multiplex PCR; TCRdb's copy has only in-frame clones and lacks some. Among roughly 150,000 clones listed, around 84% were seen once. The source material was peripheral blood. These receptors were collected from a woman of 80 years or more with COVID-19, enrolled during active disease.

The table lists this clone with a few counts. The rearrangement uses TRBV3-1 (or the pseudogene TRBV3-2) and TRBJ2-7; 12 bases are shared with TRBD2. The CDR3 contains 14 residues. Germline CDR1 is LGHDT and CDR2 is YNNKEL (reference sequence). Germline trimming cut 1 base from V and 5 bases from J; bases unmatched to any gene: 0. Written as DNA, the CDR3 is TGTGCCAGCAGCCAAGGGACTAGCGGGGACGAGCAGTACTTC. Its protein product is CASSQGTSGDEQYF.

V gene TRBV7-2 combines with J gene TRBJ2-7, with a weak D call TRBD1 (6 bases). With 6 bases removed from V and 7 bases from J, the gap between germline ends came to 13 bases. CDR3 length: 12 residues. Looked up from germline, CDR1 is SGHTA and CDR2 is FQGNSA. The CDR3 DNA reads TGTGCCAGCAGTAGGGACATCGGGGAGCAGTACTTC. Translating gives CASSRDIGEQYF.

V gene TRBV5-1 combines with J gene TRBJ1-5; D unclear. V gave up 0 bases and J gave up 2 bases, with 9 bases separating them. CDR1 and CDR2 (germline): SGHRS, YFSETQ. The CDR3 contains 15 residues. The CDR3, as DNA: TGCGCCAGCAGCTTGGGGGGAGATCGCAATCAGCCCCAGCATTTT. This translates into CASSLGGDRNQPQHF.

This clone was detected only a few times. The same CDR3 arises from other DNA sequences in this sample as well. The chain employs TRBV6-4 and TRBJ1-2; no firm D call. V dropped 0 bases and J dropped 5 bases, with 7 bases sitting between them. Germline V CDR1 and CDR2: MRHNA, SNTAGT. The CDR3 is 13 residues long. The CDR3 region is CASSDSGGYGYTF. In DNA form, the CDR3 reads TGTGCCAGCAGTGACTCCGGCGGTTATGGCTACACCTTC.

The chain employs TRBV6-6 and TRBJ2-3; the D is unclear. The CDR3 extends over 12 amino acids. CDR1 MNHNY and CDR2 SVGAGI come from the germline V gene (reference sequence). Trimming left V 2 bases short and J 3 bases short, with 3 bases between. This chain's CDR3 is CASSYETDTQYF. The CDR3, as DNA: TGTGCCAGCAGTTACGAGACAGATACGCAGTATTTT.

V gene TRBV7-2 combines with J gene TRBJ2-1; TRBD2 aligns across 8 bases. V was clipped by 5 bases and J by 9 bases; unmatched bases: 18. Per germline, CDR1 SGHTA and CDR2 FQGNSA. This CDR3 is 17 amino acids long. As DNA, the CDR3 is TGTGCCAGCAGCCCCCCTTGGGAATTAGCGGGGTTCAGTGAGCAGTTCTTC. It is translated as CASSPPWELAGFSEQFF.

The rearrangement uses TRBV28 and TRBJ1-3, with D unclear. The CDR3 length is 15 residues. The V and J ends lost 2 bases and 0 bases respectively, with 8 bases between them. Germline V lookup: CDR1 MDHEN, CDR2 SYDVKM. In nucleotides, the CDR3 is TGTGCCAGCAGTTTACCCCCCGGCTCTGGAAACACCATATATTTT. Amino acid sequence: CASSLPPGSGNTIYF.

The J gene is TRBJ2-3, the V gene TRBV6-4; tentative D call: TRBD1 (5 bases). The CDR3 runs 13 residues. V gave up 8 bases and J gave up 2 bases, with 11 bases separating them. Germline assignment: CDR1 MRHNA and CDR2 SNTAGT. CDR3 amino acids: CASGAGHTDTQYF. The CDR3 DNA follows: TGTGCCAGCGGGGCAGGGCACACAGATACGCAGTATTTT.

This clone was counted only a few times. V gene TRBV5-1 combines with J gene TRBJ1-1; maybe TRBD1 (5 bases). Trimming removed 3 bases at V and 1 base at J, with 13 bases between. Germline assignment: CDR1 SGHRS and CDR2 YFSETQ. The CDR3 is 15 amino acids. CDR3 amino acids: CASSSGGARNTEAFF. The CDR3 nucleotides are TGCGCCAGCAGCTCGGGTGGGGCCAGGAACACTGAAGCTTTCTTT.

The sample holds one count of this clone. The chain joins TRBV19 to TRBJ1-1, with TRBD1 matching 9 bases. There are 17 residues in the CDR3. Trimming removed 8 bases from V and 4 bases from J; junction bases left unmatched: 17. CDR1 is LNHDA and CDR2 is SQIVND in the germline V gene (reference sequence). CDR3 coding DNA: TGTGCCAGTTACCCTAATCCGGGACAGGGTTTTGGCACTGAAGCTTTCTTT. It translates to CASYPNPGQGFGTEAFF.

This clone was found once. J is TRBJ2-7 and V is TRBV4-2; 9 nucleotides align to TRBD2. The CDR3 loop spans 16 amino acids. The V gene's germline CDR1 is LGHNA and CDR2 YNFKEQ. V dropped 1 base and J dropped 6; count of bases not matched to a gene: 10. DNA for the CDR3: TGTGCCAGCAGCCAAGTGTCGGCGGGAGGGGTAGGCGAGCAGTACTTC. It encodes CASSQVSAGGVGEQYF.

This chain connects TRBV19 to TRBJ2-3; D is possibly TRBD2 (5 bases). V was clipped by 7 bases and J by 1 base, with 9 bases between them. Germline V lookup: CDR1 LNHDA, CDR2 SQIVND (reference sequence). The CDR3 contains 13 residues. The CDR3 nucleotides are TGTGCCAGTAACAGCGGAGGCACAGATACGCAGTATTTT. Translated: CASNSGGTDTQYF.

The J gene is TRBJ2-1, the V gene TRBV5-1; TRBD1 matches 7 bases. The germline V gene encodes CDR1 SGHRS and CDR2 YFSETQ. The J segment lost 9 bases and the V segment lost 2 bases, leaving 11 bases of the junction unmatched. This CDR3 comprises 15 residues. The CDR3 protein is CASSFSQGPIGEQFF. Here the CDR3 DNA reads TGCGCCAGCAGCTTCTCACAGGGGCCAATAGGTGAGCAGTTCTTC.

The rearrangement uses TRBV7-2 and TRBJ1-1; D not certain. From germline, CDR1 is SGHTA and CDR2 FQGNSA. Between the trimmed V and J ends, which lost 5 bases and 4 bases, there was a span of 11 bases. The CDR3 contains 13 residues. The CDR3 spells CASSIQSGTEAFF. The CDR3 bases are TGTGCCAGCAGCATACAATCGGGCACTGAAGCTTTCTTT.

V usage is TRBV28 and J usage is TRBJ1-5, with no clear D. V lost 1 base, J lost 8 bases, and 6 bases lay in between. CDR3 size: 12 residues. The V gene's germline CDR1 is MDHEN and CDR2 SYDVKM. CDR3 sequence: CASSLFGKPQHF. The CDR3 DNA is TGTGCCAGCAGTTTATTCGGGAAGCCCCAGCATTTT.

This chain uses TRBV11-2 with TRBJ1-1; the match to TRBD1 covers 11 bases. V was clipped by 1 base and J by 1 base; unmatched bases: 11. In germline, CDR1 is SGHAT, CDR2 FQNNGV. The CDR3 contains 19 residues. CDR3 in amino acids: CASSLVGQGATVWNTEAFF. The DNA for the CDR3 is TGTGCCAGCAGCTTAGTCGGACAGGGGGCGACGGTTTGGAACACTGAAGCTTTCTTT.

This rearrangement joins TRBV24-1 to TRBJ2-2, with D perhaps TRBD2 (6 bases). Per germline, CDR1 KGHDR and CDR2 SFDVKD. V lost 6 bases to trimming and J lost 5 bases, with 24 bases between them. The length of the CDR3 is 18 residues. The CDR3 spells CATSPLAAGKGKTGELFF. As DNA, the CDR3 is TGTGCCACCAGTCCCTTGGCTGCGGGAAAGGGGAAAACCGGGGAGCTGTTTTTT.

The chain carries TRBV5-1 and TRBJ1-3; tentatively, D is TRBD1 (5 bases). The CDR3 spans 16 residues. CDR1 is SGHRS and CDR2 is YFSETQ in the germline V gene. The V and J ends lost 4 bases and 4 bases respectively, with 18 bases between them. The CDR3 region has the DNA TGCGCCAGCAGCCCAGCTCCGCAGGGTCTGGGAAACACCATATATTTT. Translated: CASSPAPQGLGNTIYF.